This TCR beta chain originates from a study of human T cells and chemical hapten exposure. Noted time point: patch test 1, 2 weeks after DPC sensitization. Treatment defined: therapeutic diphenylcyclopropenone sensitization with weekly scalp DPC. Before extraction, the whole blood was not fractionated, and total RNA was taken from it. This clonotype was seen at least ten times. CDR3 size: 18 residues. The germline V gene has CDR1 SGHTA and CDR2 FQGNSA. V lost 5 bases to trimming and J lost 7 bases; unmatched junction nucleotides: 11. TCRdb recomputed calls from the RACE reads with MiXCR, one row per CDR3 protein. The sample has fewer than 500,000 distinct CDR3 sequences, approximately 4.4% seen once.

The specimen was whole blood, collected in connection with sensitization to the hapten diphenylcyclopropenone (DPC). V is TRBV7-2 and J is TRBJ2-2; 15 bases map to TRBD2. This receptor was obtained from a woman aged 50 to 60 with alopecia areata. Some clones in this sample may be carry-over from other donors' samples. The CDR3 DNA follows: TGTGCCAGCAGCCGGGGGACTAGCGGGAGGAGGGTCGGCGGGGAGCTGTTTTTT. It specifies CASSRGTSGRRVGGELFF.